Listed below are T cell receptor beta chains from one sample, sequenced in a study of memory CD4+ T cells and cytomegalovirus serostatus. Profiling relied on immunoSEQ multiplex PCR, and the TCRdb table lists in-frame clones only, not all of them. The data contain 48,000 or so clones, around 80% of them singletons. The specimen was memory CD4+ T cells from blood. Source of these receptors: an adult in good health and CMV-seronegative. Each CDR3 is given with its conserved first and last residue. A D gene is named only where the DNA matches it firmly. Expanded clones get a size class; other rows say once, few or many, or leave the size out.

J gene	V gene	D gene	CDR3 length	clone size	CDR3 protein	CDR3 DNA
TRBJ2-3	TRBV6-1	.	12	.	CASSATGYTQYF	TGTGCCAGCAGTGCTACAGGGTATACGCAGTATTTT
TRBJ2-1	TRBV30	.	10	.	CAWSAAEQFF	TGTGCCTGGAGTGCGGCTGAGCAGTTCTTC
TRBJ2-3	TRBV4-1	TRBD1	14	.	CASSPDRGTDTQYF	TGCGCCAGCAGCCCGGACAGGGGCACAGATACGCAGTATTTT
TRBJ1-1	TRBV30	TRBD1	13	.	CAWDRASNTEAFF	TGTGCCTGGGACAGGGCTTCGAACACTGAAGCTTTCTTT
TRBJ2-6	TRBV5-4	.	16	few	CASSLGVGSGANVLTF	TGTGCCAGCAGCTTGGGGGTGGGCTCTGGGGCCAACGTCCTGACTTTC
TRBJ1-2	TRBV19	.	15	.	CASSIASGAVYGYTF	TGTGCCAGTAGTATAGCCTCGGGGGCGGTCTATGGCTACACCTTC
TRBJ2-5	TRBV4-2	TRBD2	15	.	CASSQGTSGQETQYF	TGTGCCAGCAGCCAAGGCACTAGCGGTCAAGAGACCCAGTACTTC
TRBJ1-5	TRBV27	TRBD1	16	.	CASSPIRQGSNQPQHF	TGTGCCAGCAGTCCGATCCGACAGGGTAGCAATCAGCCCCAGCATTTT
TRBJ2-7	TRBV7-9	.	13	.	CASSFGRETEQYF	TGTGCCAGCAGCTTTGGTCGGGAGACCGAGCAGTACTTC
TRBJ2-2	TRBV27	.	15	.	CASSLNGANTGELFF	TGTGCCAGCAGTTTGAACGGGGCGAACACCGGGGAGCTGTTTTTT
TRBJ2-6	TRBV5-1	.	16	.	CASSHVGGTGANVLTF	TGCGCCAGCAGCCATGTAGGGGGAACTGGGGCCAACGTCCTGACTTTC
TRBJ2-1	TRBV5-1	TRBD2	16	.	CASSPAGTTAYNEQFF	TGCGCCAGCAGCCCCGCCGGGACTACCGCCTACAATGAGCAGTTCTTC
TRBJ2-6	TRBV5-8	.	18	.	CASSLFGRFSSGANVLTF	TGTGCCAGCAGCTTGTTCGGCAGGTTTTCCTCTGGGGCCAACGTCCTGACTTTC
TRBJ2-7	TRBV7-6	.	13	.	CASSFGTYYEQYF	TGTGCCAGCAGCTTCGGGACATACTACGAGCAGTACTTC
TRBJ1-4	TRBV6-1	.	14	.	CASTEPDPGEKLFF	TGTGCCAGTACCGAGCCGGACCCAGGTGAAAAACTGTTTTTT
TRBJ2-7	TRBV6-4	TRBD2	18	.	CASTQVGLAGVSSYEQYF	TGTGCCAGCACACAAGTGGGACTAGCGGGAGTTAGCTCCTACGAGCAGTACTTC
TRBJ1-6	TRBV18	.	13	few	CASSPEGDSPLHF	TGTGCCAGCTCTCCGGAGGGGGATTCACCCCTCCACTTT
TRBJ2-7	TRBV28	TRBD1	15	.	CASRGTGGATYEQYF	TGTGCCAGCAGGGGGACAGGGGGCGCTACCTACGAGCAGTACTTC
TRBJ1-1	TRBV19	.	12	.	CASSPRGGAAFF	TGTGCCAGTAGTCCCCGTGGAGGGGCAGCTTTCTTT
TRBJ1-4	TRBV21-1	.	15	once	CASSKGTGGDEKLFF	TGTGCCAGCAGCAAAGGGACAGGAGGGGATGAAAAACTGTTTTTT
TRBJ2-1	TRBV29-1	.	15	.	CSVRDTFSSYNEQFF	TGCAGCGTTAGGGACACCTTTAGTTCCTACAATGAGCAGTTCTTC
TRBJ2-7	TRBV10-3	TRBD2	17	.	CAISDPGTSGAAGEQYF	TGTGCCATCAGTGATCCCGGGACTAGCGGGGCGGCGGGAGAGCAGTACTTC
TRBJ1-2	TRBV9	.	13	once	CASSVLGGNGYTF	TGTGCCAGCAGCGTTCTTGGGGGAAATGGCTACACCTTC
TRBJ1-2	TRBV15	TRBD1	13	.	CATSRGTDYGYTF	TGTGCCACCAGCCGTGGGACAGACTATGGCTACACCTTC
TRBJ2-7	TRBV14	.	15	.	CASSQASRLVSEQYF	TGTGCCAGCAGCCAAGCCTCCAGACTAGTCTCCGAGCAGTACTTC
TRBJ2-1	TRBV6-1	.	15	once	CASSEEPSRGNEQFF	TGTGCCAGCAGTGAAGAACCTAGCAGAGGCAATGAGCAGTTCTTC